This T cell receptor (beta chain) was found in a study of CXCR3-negative and CXCR3-positive naive CD8 T cells. Study-level results: Whereas memory cells differed, naive CXCR3-negative and CXCR3-positive cells shared similar TRBV-TRBJ usage. Hydrophobicity of TRB CDR3s was greater in CXCR3-positive naive cells than in CXCR3-negative naive cells.

Note on this clonotype: The antigen remains unidentified.

Researchers prepared the TRB cDNA libraries using 5' RACE with UMI labels. From its re-call of the 5' RACE reads, TCRdb lists each CDR3 protein once, without DNA. The listing records more than 70,000 distinct CDR3 sequences. The CDR3 runs to 15 residues. Per germline, CDR1 SQVTM and CDR2 ANQGSEA. This rearrangement joins TRBV29-1 to TRBJ2-5; as DNA is missing, the TRBD1 call by TCRdb cannot be tested. Specimen: naive CXCR3+ CD8+ T cells from blood. Subset noted: CD45RO-CCR7+CD27+CD95- naive CD8+ T cells expressing CXCR3 (TNR3+). The sequence derives from a human donor in good health. Some clones in this sample may be carry-over from other donors' samples. CDR3 loop: CSVDKLLGGQETQYF.